This T cell receptor beta chain was retrieved from a study of regulatory T cells in long-lasting Graves disease. Time point noted: newly diagnosed GD, antithyroid drugs for less than 3 months. The authors made the TCR library using RNA they extracted from PBMCs. This clonotype was counted ten times or more. Building of the TCR beta libraries involved iRepertoire HTBI primers and Arm-PCR of CDR3 regions. TCRdb re-called the multiplex PCR reads through MiXCR, storing one row per CDR3 protein. The repertoire includes roughly 560,000 distinct CDR3 sequences, around 12% of them detected once, and about 8.3% sits in the top ten. With 8 bases clipped from V and 3 bases from J, the junction kept 11 bases outside the gene matches. Germline values: CDR1 MDHEN, CDR2 SYDVKM. The CDR3 runs 16 residues. This sample was also put to use in a study of T cells in Graves' hyperthyroidism and ophthalmopathy.

The J gene is TRBJ1-5, the V gene TRBV28, with 9 nucleotides matching TRBD1. This sequence originates from a woman aged 25 to 39 with Graves disease. The sequenced sample was peripheral blood mononuclear cells (PBMCs), obtained at new diagnosis, from a patient treated with antithyroid drugs. CDR3 sequence (DNA): TGTGCCAGCGGGTCCTTTGGACAGGGGATCAATCAGCCCCAGCATTTT. It codes for CASGSFGQGINQPQHF. The whole variable domain, filled in from reference TRBV28 and TRBJ1-5, reads DVKVTQSSRYLVKRTGEKVFLECVQDMDHENMFWYRQDPGLGLRLIYFSYDVKMKEKGDIPEGYSVSREKKERFSLILESASTNQTSMYLCASGSFGQGINQPQHFGDGTRLSIL.